This section outlines one TCR beta chain sequence together with its context. Produced via immunoSEQ multiplex PCR; TCRdb's table is partial and in-frame only. The sample has hundreds of thousands of clones; under 90% are singletons. The sample belongs to a study of blood T cell repertoires in COVID-19. Across the whole study: Nucleic acid was either cDNA or gDNA, and it came from T cells, B-cell-depleted T cells, or PBMCs.

All enrollees were roughly 18 to 95 years old and from 24 US areas. Membership in each cohort depended on participant-reported clinical history. Cohort 3 donors were reported recovered after two negative PCRs, clearance, or symptom resolution. The V gene's germline CDR1 is LNHDA and CDR2 SQIVND (reference sequence). Trimming removed 2 bases from V and 2 bases from J; junction bases left unmatched: 2. The CDR3 length is 15 residues. The material sequenced was PBMCs or T cells enriched from blood (not recorded which). The V gene is TRBV19, the J gene TRBJ2-7; 11 bases line up with TRBD1. The clonotype was recovered from a man aged 25 to 40 who had recovered from COVID-19. The CDR3: CASSIKGQGAYEQYF. The CDR3 DNA sequence: TGTGCCAGTAGTATAAAGGGACAGGGGGCCTACGAGCAGTACTTC.